The 21 T cell receptor beta chains below were found in one sample sequenced in a study of shared clonotypes between healthy human individuals. The method was immunoSEQ multiplex PCR; TCRdb's version includes in-frame clones alone and lacks a portion of them. Here the sample spans roughly 110,000 clones, about 71% being singletons. Material for sequencing was memory CD8+ T cells sorted from blood. Subset denoted: CD45RO+ cells pooled with CCR7-negative TemRA cells. These receptors came from a woman aged 25 to 39 in good health.

The chain couples TRBV27 to TRBJ2-6; perhaps TRBD2 as D (6 bases). The V and J ends lost 3 bases and 3 bases respectively, with 9 bases between them. The CDR3 extends over 15 amino acids. In germline, CDR1 is MNHEY, CDR2 SMNVEV (reference sequence). The CDR3 nucleotides are TGTGCCAGCAGTTTTTGGGGGGTTGGGGCCAACGTCCTGACTTTC. This encodes CASSFWGVGANVLTF.

The chain links TRBV5-1 to TRBJ1-2, with 7 bases aligning to TRBD1. Germline V lookup: CDR1 SGHRS, CDR2 YFSETQ. V gave up 5 bases and J gave up 6 bases; unmatched junction bases: 4. The CDR3 totals 12 residues. CDR3: CASSRQGDGYTF. The CDR3 DNA follows: TGCGCCAGCAGTAGGCAGGGGGATGGCTACACCTTC.

The gene calls are TRBV6-6 and TRBJ1-4; no definite D call. Looked up from germline, CDR1 is MNHNY and CDR2 is SVGAGI (reference sequence). V lost 5 bases, J lost 7 bases, and 17 bases lay in between. CDR3 length: 15 amino acids. The CDR3 loop reads CASSERAEPPEKLFF. CDR3 DNA sequence: TGTGCCAGCAGTGAGCGGGCGGAGCCCCCTGAAAAACTGTTTTTT.

Many counts were recorded for this clone. The J gene is TRBJ2-3, the V gene TRBV1; TRBD2, as called in the table, went unchecked against the DNA. TRBV1 is designated a pseudogene. CDR3 length: 19 residues. The DNA for the CDR3 is TGCACCAGCAGCCAAGGCGGGAGGGAAAAATACAACCCTACAGATACGCAGTATTTT. This translates into CTSSQGGREKYNPTDTQYF.

For this clone: A read error is likely here: a far larger clone is one base away. The same CDR3 is also encoded by other DNA sequences in this sample. This chain uses TRBV27 with TRBJ2-7, with 8 positions matching TRBD1. The CDR3 covers 14 residues. Germline V CDR1 and CDR2: MNHEY, SMNVEV (reference sequence). The CDR3: CASSLSGTGYEQYF. DNA of the CDR3: TGTGCCAGCAGTCTATCTGGGACAGGCTACGAGCAGTACTTC.

The rearrangement joins TRBV19 to TRBJ1-5, with TRBD1 matching over 7 bases. V trimming: 5 bases; J trimming: 7 bases; junction bases outside the gene matches: 8. The CDR3 has 14 amino acids. The germline gives CDR1 LNHDA, CDR2 SQIVND (reference sequence). The CDR3: CASSFQGGGQPQHF. The CDR3 DNA reads TGTGCCAGTAGTTTCCAAGGGGGCGGGCAGCCCCAGCATTTT.

The chain employs TRBV27 and TRBJ2-1, with TRBD2 matching 9 bases. The germline CDR1 and CDR2 sequences are MNHEY and SMNVEV (reference sequence). The CDR3 length is 15 residues. Trimming removed 3 bases from V and 5 bases from J; junction bases left unmatched: 5. CDR3 residues: CASSFLTSGDNEQFF. As DNA, the CDR3 is TGTGCCAGCAGTTTCCTGACTAGCGGTGACAATGAGCAGTTCTTC.

This sequence joins TRBV7-9 and TRBJ1-1, with D possibly TRBD1 on 6 matching bases. Per the germline V gene, CDR1 is SEHNR and CDR2 is FQNEAQ (reference sequence). The CDR3 is 12 amino acids. V was cut by 2 bases and J by 7 bases, with 8 bases left in between. This CDR3 is CASSLQDSEAFF. In DNA form, the CDR3 reads TGTGCCAGCAGCTTACAGGACAGTGAAGCTTTCTTT.

The chain combines TRBV10-2 with TRBJ2-7; 9 bases are a match to TRBD2. J was trimmed by 3 bases and V by 2 bases; bases with no gene match: 5. Germline-derived CDR1 and CDR2 are WSHSY and SAAADI. CDR3 size: 15 residues. DNA of the CDR3: TGCGCCAGCAGTGAGAAGCTAGCGGGAATCTACGAGCAGTACTTC. It specifies CASSEKLAGIYEQYF.

The V call is TRBV5-6, the J call TRBJ1-2; tentatively, D is TRBD1 (5 bases). This CDR3 spans 16 amino acids. Trimming took off 4 bases at V and 2 bases at J, with 18 bases between the two ends. Germline V gene lookup returns CDR1 SGHDT and CDR2 YYEEEE. The CDR3 DNA reads TGTGCCAGCAGCCTCCCAGGGACTCAGGCGAACTATGGCTACACCTTC. This translates into CASSLPGTQANYGYTF.

This clone was recorded once. The chain uses TRBV9 and TRBJ2-7, with a weak D call TRBD2 (5 bases). The CDR3 is 15 residues long. With 4 bases removed from V and 3 bases from J, the gap between germline ends came to 17 bases. Looked up from germline, CDR1 is SGDLS and CDR2 is YYNGEE. For the CDR3, the DNA is TGTGCCAGCAGCCCCCTGGGAAGTAGCGTCTACGAGCAGTACTTC. Protein product: CASSPLGSSVYEQYF.

The rearrangement uses TRBV19 and TRBJ1-4; tentative D call: TRBD1 (6 bases). Trimming stripped 11 bases from V and 0 bases from J, with 16 bases between. This CDR3 contains 15 residues. Germline CDR1 reads LNHDA; CDR2 reads SQIVND (reference sequence). This CDR3 is CAAASSGATNEKLFF. The DNA of the CDR3 is TGTGCCGCTGCTTCCTCAGGGGCAACTAATGAAAAACTGTTTTTT.

The genes are TRBV19 and TRBJ2-7; a weak D match, TRBD1 (6 bases). Per germline, CDR1 LNHDA and CDR2 SQIVND (reference sequence). V gave up 4 bases and J gave up 0 bases, with 10 bases separating them. This CDR3 is built from 14 residues. The CDR3 nucleotides read TGTGCCAGTAGTAAAACGGACAGCTCCTACGAGCAGTACTTC. This gives the protein CASSKTDSSYEQYF.

There are a few counts of this clone. The genes are TRBV7-6 and TRBJ2-7, with D hard to call. Germline CDR1 SGHVS, CDR2 FNYEAQ. Trimming took off 10 bases at V and 4 bases at J, with 5 bases between the two ends. The CDR3 sequence is 9 residues long. The CDR3 region is CANEYEQYF. The DNA of the CDR3 is TGTGCCAACGAATACGAGCAGTACTTC.

The rearrangement joins TRBV5-4 to TRBJ1-2, with a weak D call TRBD1 (5 bases). This CDR3 has 14 residues. Trimming cost V 0 bases and J 4 bases, with 10 bases left between them. Per the germline V gene, CDR1 is SGHNT and CDR2 is YYREEE (reference sequence). This CDR3 reads CASSLGLDIYGYTF. DNA of the CDR3: TGTGCCAGCAGCTTGGGTTTGGACATCTATGGCTACACCTTC.

The chain uses TRBV9 and TRBJ2-1, with TRBD1 matching over 7 bases. V was pared by 4 bases and J by 0 bases, with 4 bases of the junction left unmatched. The CDR3 length is 15 residues. Germline V gives CDR1 SGDLS, CDR2 YYNGEE. The CDR3 here is CASSSGGSSYNEQFF. The CDR3, as DNA: TGTGCCAGCAGCTCAGGGGGTTCCTCCTACAATGAGCAGTTCTTC.

This clone was seen repeatedly, ten times or more. The chain employs TRBV7-2 and TRBJ2-1; D might be TRBD1 (5 bases). This CDR3 contains 13 residues. V dropped 4 bases and J dropped 8 bases, with 12 bases sitting between them. Per germline, CDR1 SGHTA and CDR2 FQGNSA. The CDR3 is CASSSQQAHEQFF. The CDR3, as DNA: TGTGCCAGCAGCTCCCAACAGGCCCATGAGCAGTTCTTC. Together with reference TRBV7-2 and TRBJ2-1, the CDR3 gives the full variable domain: GAGVSQSPSNKVTEKGKDVELRCDPISGHTALYWYRQSLGQGLEFLIYFQGNSAPDKSGLPSDRFSAERTGGSVSTLTIQRTQQEDSAVYLCASSSQQAHEQFFGPGTRLTVL.

The chain combines TRBV5-1 with TRBJ2-2; D is tentatively TRBD1 or TRBD2 (5 bases each). V was clipped by 9 bases and J by 3 bases, with 15 bases between them. The CDR3 has 14 amino acids. Per germline, CDR1 SGHRS and CDR2 YFSETQ. The CDR3 here is CATHRGTHTGELFF. The CDR3 nucleotides read TGCGCCACCCATCGGGGCACCCACACCGGGGAGCTGTTTTTT.

This clone appeared a few times. The chain is built from TRBV28 and TRBJ2-2; D call uncertain. Germline V gene data show CDR1 as MDHEN and CDR2 as SYDVKM. The CDR3 sequence is 15 residues long. Between the trimmed V and J ends, which lost 7 bases and 0 bases, there was a span of 12 bases. The CDR3 spells CASKKPLTNTGELFF. CDR3 DNA: TGTGCCAGCAAGAAGCCGTTGACGAACACCGGGGAGCTGTTTTTT. Looking up the rest from reference TRBV28 and TRBJ2-2 gives the full variable domain: DVKVTQSSRYLVKRTGEKVFLECVQDMDHENMFWYRQDPGLGLRLIYFSYDVKMKEKGDIPEGYSVSREKKERFSLILESASTNQTSMYLCASKKPLTNTGELFFGEGSRLTVL.

V usage is TRBV6-1 and J usage is TRBJ2-7; no firm D call. Trimming removed 6 bases at V and 4 bases at J, with 7 bases between. This CDR3 region has 11 residues. The germline V gene encodes CDR1 MNHNS and CDR2 SASEGT. CDR3 loop: CASSPSYEQYF. The DNA of the CDR3 is TGTGCCAGCAGCCCGTCTTACGAGCAGTACTTC.

The chain links TRBV27 to TRBJ2-1, with 7 nucleotides matching TRBD2. The length of the CDR3 is 15 residues. The germline V gene encodes CDR1 MNHEY and CDR2 SMNVEV (reference sequence). The junction had 6 bases not matched to a gene; V was cut back by 6 bases and J by 1 base. DNA of the CDR3: TGTGCCAGCAGGATAAGCGGGGTATCCTACAATGAGCAGTTCTTC. Its protein product is CASRISGVSYNEQFF.